Presented here are 30 T cell receptor beta chains from one specimen sequenced in a study of blood T cell repertoires in COVID-19 (dated by TCRdb to 2018 to 2020). Library creation used the immunoSEQ multiplex PCR assay. TCRdb's version of the immuneACCESS table is confined to in-frame rearrangements and falls short of the full clone set. An unresolved V gene accounts for under half of the shortfall where checked; the remainder is of unknown origin. Present in this sample are roughly 320,000 clones, nearly 90% of which were seen just once. In total, the top ten clones hold 1.5% to 2% of the sample. Material: peripheral blood. The receptors shown here come from a woman in her 30s with COVID-19, enrolled during active disease.

The V call is TRBV28, the J call TRBJ1-6; 8 bases are shared with TRBD1. V dropped 5 bases and J dropped 12; count of bases not matched to a gene: 12. The CDR3 is 15 residues long. Germline V gene lookup returns CDR1 MDHEN and CDR2 SYDVKM. CDR3 sequence: CASSLTGQGSQPLHF. As DNA, the CDR3 is TGTGCCAGCAGTCTCACTGGACAGGGTAGTCAACCCCTCCACTTT.

The chain combines TRBV19 with TRBJ1-6; 8 nucleotides line up with TRBD1. CDR3 length: 17 residues. J was trimmed by 1 base and V by 4 bases; bases with no gene match: 6. Germline V gene lookup returns CDR1 LNHDA and CDR2 SQIVND (reference sequence). The CDR3 DNA sequence: TGTGCCAGTAGTACCGGACAGGGAAGGTCCTATAATTCACCCCTCCACTTT. Translated: CASSTGQGRSYNSPLHF. Full variable domain (rest looked up from reference TRBV19 and TRBJ1-6): DGGITQSPKYLFRKEGQNVTLSCEQNLNHDAMYWYRQDPGQGLRLIYYSQIVNDFQKGDIAEGYSVSREKKESFPLTVTSAQKNPTAFYLCASSTGQGRSYNSPLHFGNGTRLTVT.

The chain carries TRBV19 and TRBJ2-3, with TRBD2 matching over 7 bases. The CDR3 consists of 16 residues. Germline-derived CDR1 and CDR2 are LNHDA and SQIVND (reference sequence). With V trimmed by 4 bases and J by 1 base, 8 bases remained unmatched. CDR3 bases: TGTGCCAGTAGTACCCAAGTTGGGGGGGGCACAGATACGCAGTATTTT. This gives the protein CASSTQVGGGTDTQYF.

This rearrangement joins TRBV14 to TRBJ1-3, with TRBD1 matching over 7 bases. This CDR3 is built from 16 residues. With 3 bases clipped from V and 3 bases from J, the junction kept 8 bases outside the gene matches. Germline V gene data show CDR1 as SGHDN and CDR2 as FVKESK. The chain's CDR3 is CASSQYTGAFGNTIYF. The CDR3 DNA reads as TGTGCCAGCAGCCAGTATACAGGGGCTTTTGGAAACACCATATATTTT.

V gene TRBV6-5 combines with J gene TRBJ1-2, with no clear D. The CDR3 runs 12 residues. Germline V CDR1 and CDR2: MNHEY, SVGAGI. Between the trimmed V and J ends, which lost 5 bases and 4 bases, there was a span of 8 bases. CDR3: CASSPNSYGYTF. The CDR3 nucleotides read TGTGCCAGCAGTCCCAATAGCTATGGCTACACCTTC.

The chain employs TRBV11-3 and TRBJ2-7; D gene unclear. Germline CDR1 SGHNT, CDR2 YENEEA. The ends were cut back, 3 bases at V and 2 bases at J, with 8 bases in the middle. This CDR3 spans 13 amino acids. The CDR3 region has the DNA TGTGCCAGCAGCTTGCGGCGAACCTACGAGCAGTACTTC. This sequence encodes CASSLRRTYEQYF.

The CDR3, as DNA: TGTGCCAGCAGCTTAGAGGGCCTAGCCAGCAATGAGCAGTTCTTC. It yields the protein CASSLEGLASNEQFF. The J gene is TRBJ2-1, the V gene TRBV7-9; TRBD2 is a possible D gene (5 bases). Deletions cut 1 base from V and 6 bases from J, with 13 bases between. Germline-derived CDR1 and CDR2 are SEHNR and FQNEAQ (reference sequence). This CDR3 spans 15 amino acids. Drawing the rest from reference TRBV7-9 and TRBJ2-1, the complete variable domain is DTGVSQNPRHKITKRGQNVTFRCDPISEHNRLYWYRQTLGQGPEFLTYFQNEAQLEKSRLLSDRFSAERPKGSFSTLEIQRTEQGDSAMYLCASSLEGLASNEQFFGPGTRLTVL.

V is TRBV19 and J is TRBJ1-5; D remains ambiguous. This CDR3 has 13 amino acids. CDR1 is LNHDA and CDR2 is SQIVND in the germline V gene (reference sequence). The V and J ends lost 4 bases and 7 bases respectively, with 11 bases between them. CDR3 nucleotide sequence: TGTGCCAGTAGTACTTGGGGAGGCCAGCCCCAGCATTTT. As protein: CASSTWGGQPQHF.

This rearrangement joins TRBV27 to TRBJ2-7; tentatively, D is TRBD1 (6 bases). The CDR3 contains 17 residues. Germline CDR1 is MNHEY and CDR2 is SMNVEV (reference sequence). Trimming left V 6 bases short and J 0 bases short, with 21 bases between. The CDR3 loop is CASSQTGPRRFSYEQYV. As DNA, the CDR3 is TGTGCCAGCAGCCAAACAGGGCCGCGCCGATTCTCCTACGAGCAGTACGTC.

The chain employs TRBV3-1 (or the pseudogene TRBV3-2) and TRBJ1-2; the D is unclear. Trimming stripped 3 bases from V and 2 bases from J, with 10 bases between. Germline V lookup: CDR1 LGHDT, CDR2 YNNKEL (reference sequence). This CDR3 is 14 amino acids long. The CDR3 sequence: CASSQRASNYGYTF. CDR3 DNA sequence: TGTGCCAGCAGCCAGCGGGCTTCGAACTATGGCTACACCTTC.

The chain joins TRBV11-2 to TRBJ1-1; TRBD1 aligns across 7 bases. The V gene's germline CDR1 is SGHAT and CDR2 FQNNGV. This CDR3 region has 15 residues. Unmatched junction bases numbered 9, after V lost 3 bases and J lost 5 bases. CDR3 sequence reads: CASSFSTGVRTEAFF. In DNA form, the CDR3 reads TGTGCCAGCAGCTTCTCAACAGGGGTTCGGACTGAAGCTTTCTTT.

This chain uses TRBV5-5 with TRBJ1-2, with D tentatively TRBD1 (6 bases). The germline CDR1 and CDR2 sequences are SGHKS and YYEKEE (reference sequence). CDR3 length equals 14 residues. Trimming removed 4 bases from V and 1 base from J, with 11 bases in between. DNA for the CDR3: TGTGCCAGCAGCGTCAGCAGGGGTAACTATGGCTACACCTTC. Translation gives CASSVSRGNYGYTF.

This rearrangement joins TRBV7-3 to TRBJ1-2, with TRBD1 matching over 7 bases. Per the germline V gene, CDR1 is SGHTA and CDR2 is FQGTGA. J lost 2 bases, V lost 2 bases, and 8 bases had no gene match. This CDR3 spans 16 amino acids. The CDR3 protein is CASSLAPTTGNYGYTF. The CDR3 nucleotides read TGTGCCAGCAGCTTAGCCCCCACGACAGGGAACTATGGCTACACCTTC.

The chain employs TRBV5-1 and TRBJ2-6; D might be TRBD2 (5 bases). CDR1 and CDR2 (germline): SGHRS, YFSETQ. V was clipped by 6 bases and J by 11 bases, with 18 bases between them. The CDR3 covers 14 residues. CDR3 loop: CASNSEGGADVLTF. CDR3 bases: TGCGCCAGCAACTCAGAGGGCGGTGCTGACGTCCTGACTTTC.

Comment on this clone: The same CDR3 arises from other DNA sequences in this sample as well. The chain links TRBV19 to TRBJ2-1, with TRBD1 as a possible D gene (5 bases). The CDR3 loop spans 15 amino acids. The germline V and J ends were trimmed by 1 base and 0 bases, with 7 bases remaining between them. CDR1 is LNHDA, CDR2 SQIVND, per germline (reference sequence). The CDR3 DNA follows: TGTGCCAGTAGTATAGGGACAAGCTCCTACAATGAGCAGTTCTTC. Translating gives CASSIGTSSYNEQFF.

The genes are TRBV4-1 and TRBJ2-1; weak D call: TRBD2 (5 bases). This CDR3 is 19 amino acids long. Germline CDR1 and CDR2: MGHRA and YSYEKL. V lost 3 bases and J 1 base, leaving 22 bases between the germline ends. The CDR3 DNA reads as TGCGCCAGCAGCCAGCCCCAGAGGAGGAGGCTGGGTTCCTACAATGAGCAGTTCTTC. Translating gives CASSQPQRRRLGSYNEQFF.

The J gene is TRBJ1-1, the V gene TRBV7-8; D is possibly TRBD1 (5 bases). The CDR3 consists of 13 residues. The V gene lost 3 bases and the J gene lost 5 bases, with 10 bases spanning the gap. From germline, CDR1 is SGHVS and CDR2 FQNEAQ. The DNA of the CDR3 is TGTGCCAGCAGCTTTCTCGGGGGGACTGAAGCTTTCTTT. Amino acid sequence: CASSFLGGTEAFF.

This clone appeared once. The chain recombines TRBV7-2 with TRBJ1-6; D is ambiguous. CDR3 length equals 12 residues. Deletions cut 5 bases from V and 4 bases from J, with 3 bases between. Germline lookup yields CDR1 SGHTA and CDR2 FQGNSA. CDR3 amino acids: CASSPYNSPLHF. DNA of the CDR3: TGTGCCAGCAGCCCGTATAATTCACCCCTCCACTTT.

The chain employs TRBV6-6 and TRBJ1-6, with TRBD1 as a possible D gene (6 bases). The V gene's germline CDR1 is MNHNY and CDR2 SVGAGI (reference sequence). The CDR3 runs to 14 residues. Trimming pared 5 bases from V and 5 bases from J, leaving 10 bases between. The CDR3 nucleotides are TGTGCCAGCAGTGGTGGACAGAATAATTCACCCCTCCACTTT. Protein sequence: CASSGGQNNSPLHF.

V and J are TRBV27 and TRBJ1-1; 7 nucleotides agree with TRBD1. The germline V gene encodes CDR1 MNHEY and CDR2 SMNVEV (reference sequence). The trim removed 2 bases at V and 3 bases at J, leaving 9 bases unmatched. CDR3 length: 16 amino acids. The CDR3 DNA follows: TGTGCCAGCAGTTTAACTGGGACAGCCTTTTACACTGAAGCTTTCTTT. It is translated as CASSLTGTAFYTEAFF.

This clone was detected once. The chain couples TRBV5-1 to TRBJ1-3; D may be TRBD1 (5 bases). The length of the CDR3 is 17 residues. Germline V lookup: CDR1 SGHRS, CDR2 YFSETQ. V was trimmed by 9 bases and J by 0 bases, leaving 22 bases between them. The CDR3 nucleotides read TGCGCCATCACTCTTGCAGGTTCCCAGGGCTCTGGAAACACCATATATTTT. This encodes CAITLAGSQGSGNTIYF.

V usage is TRBV5-5 and J usage is TRBJ2-7; a weak D match, TRBD1 (5 bases). Germline V gives CDR1 SGHKS, CDR2 YYEKEE (reference sequence). Between the trimmed V and J ends, which lost 4 bases and 2 bases, there was a span of 7 bases. This CDR3 contains 12 residues. CDR3 loop: CASSPTAYEQYF. The CDR3 DNA follows: TGTGCCAGCAGCCCGACAGCCTACGAGCAGTACTTC.

V is TRBV11-2 and J is TRBJ1-3; TRBD1 matches 7 bases. Trimming took 3 bases from V and 2 from J; bases not matched to a gene: 1. This CDR3 is 14 amino acids long. Germline values: CDR1 SGHAT, CDR2 FQNNGV. The CDR3, as DNA: TGTGCCAGCAGCTTTACAGGGGCTGGAAACACCATATATTTT. Protein: CASSFTGAGNTIYF.

The chain carries TRBV4-2 and TRBJ2-1, with D possibly matching TRBD1 (8 bases). Germline CDR1 reads LGHNA; CDR2 reads YNFKEQ. The V end lost 4 bases, the J end lost 7 bases, and 17 bases lay between the germline ends. This CDR3 has 15 residues. The CDR3 reads CASSREGQANNEQFF. CDR3 DNA sequence: TGTGCCAGCAGCCGGGAGGGACAGGCTAATAATGAGCAGTTCTTC.

The V call is TRBV19, the J call TRBJ2-5; the match to TRBD1 covers 7 bases. The CDR3 is 18 amino acids. V trimming: 0 bases; J trimming: 0 bases; junction bases outside the gene matches: 10. CDR1 is LNHDA and CDR2 is SQIVND in the germline V gene (reference sequence). CDR3 nucleotide sequence: TGTGCCAGTAGTATAGAAGAGACAGGGCACATCAACCAAGAGACCCAGTACTTC. Residues: CASSIEETGHINQETQYF.

The V call is TRBV7-9, the J call TRBJ2-1, with 12 positions matching TRBD1. The germline V gene has CDR1 SEHNR and CDR2 FQNEAQ (reference sequence). Germline trimming cut 5 bases from V and 8 bases from J; bases unmatched to any gene: 4. The CDR3 runs to 14 residues. The CDR3 DNA reads TGTGCCAGCAGCCCAGGGACAGGGGGCGATGAGCAGTTCTTC. This encodes CASSPGTGGDEQFF.

The chain links TRBV9 to TRBJ2-3; TRBD2 aligns across 9 bases. CDR3 size: 16 residues. CDR1 is SGDLS, CDR2 YYNGEE, per germline. The junction had 6 bases not matched to a gene; V was cut back by 3 bases and J by 1 base. The CDR3 spells CASSEGTSSRTDTQYF. The CDR3 nucleotides read TGTGCCAGCAGCGAAGGGACTAGCTCCCGCACAGATACGCAGTATTTT.

The chain joins TRBV27 to TRBJ1-6, with a weak D call TRBD1 (6 bases). V was cut by 1 base and J by 14 bases, with 9 bases left in between. Looked up from germline, CDR1 is MNHEY and CDR2 is SMNVEV (reference sequence). The CDR3 runs to 12 residues. In nucleotides, the CDR3 is TGTGCCAGCAGTTTATTGGGGACAACCCTCCACTTT. As protein: CASSLLGTTLHF.

The chain uses TRBV10-2 and TRBJ1-1, with 11 bases fitting TRBD1. CDR1 and CDR2 from the germline V gene are WSHSY and SAAADI. V gave up 10 bases and J gave up 6 bases; unmatched junction bases: 10. This CDR3 region has 14 residues. CDR3 protein: CATWTGGGLSEAFF. CDR3 in DNA: TGCGCCACCTGGACAGGGGGCGGGCTCTCTGAAGCTTTCTTT.

V is TRBV7-8 and J is TRBJ1-2; 8 positions match TRBD1. V lost 1 base to trimming and J lost 2 bases; unmatched junction nucleotides: 3. Germline-derived CDR1 and CDR2 are SGHVS and FQNEAQ. CDR3 length equals 15 residues. CDR3 amino acids: CASSLGGQANYGYTF. The CDR3 nucleotides are TGTGCCAGCAGCTTAGGGGGACAGGCAAACTATGGCTACACCTTC.